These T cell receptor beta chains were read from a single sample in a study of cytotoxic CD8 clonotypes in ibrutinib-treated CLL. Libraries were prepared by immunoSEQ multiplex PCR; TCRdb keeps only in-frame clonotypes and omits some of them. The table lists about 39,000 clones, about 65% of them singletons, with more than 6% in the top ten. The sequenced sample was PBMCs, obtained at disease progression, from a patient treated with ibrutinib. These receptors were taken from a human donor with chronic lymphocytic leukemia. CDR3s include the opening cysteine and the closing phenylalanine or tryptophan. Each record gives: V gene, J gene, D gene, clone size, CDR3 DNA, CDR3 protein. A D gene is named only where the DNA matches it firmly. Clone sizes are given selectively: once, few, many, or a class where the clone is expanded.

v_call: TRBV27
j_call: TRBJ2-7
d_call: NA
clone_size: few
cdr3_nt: TGTGCCAGCAGTAGGGGGATCCCTTACTACGAGCAGTACTTC
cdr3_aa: CASSRGIPYYEQYF

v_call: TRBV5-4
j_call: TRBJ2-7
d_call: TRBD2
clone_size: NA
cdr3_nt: TGTGCCAGCAGCCCCGGGGGGGAATCCTACGAGCAGTACTTC
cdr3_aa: CASSPGGESYEQYF

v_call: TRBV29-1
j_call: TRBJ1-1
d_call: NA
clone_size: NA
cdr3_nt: TGCAGCGGTGGCGATTCGAACACTGAAGCTTTCTTT
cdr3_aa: CSGGDSNTEAFF

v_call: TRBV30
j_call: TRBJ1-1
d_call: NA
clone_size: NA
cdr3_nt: TGTGCCTGGAGTCGACAGGTTGGAACTGAAGCTTTCTTT
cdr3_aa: CAWSRQVGTEAFF

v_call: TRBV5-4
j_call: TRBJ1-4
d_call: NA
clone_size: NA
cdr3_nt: TGTGCCAGCAGCACCGACAGTGCAACTAATGAAAAACTGTTTTTT
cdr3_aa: CASSTDSATNEKLFF

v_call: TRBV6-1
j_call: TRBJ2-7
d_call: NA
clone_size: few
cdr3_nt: TGTGCCAGCAGTGATTACAGCCTAGGTTATGAGCAGTACTTC
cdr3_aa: CASSDYSLGYEQYF

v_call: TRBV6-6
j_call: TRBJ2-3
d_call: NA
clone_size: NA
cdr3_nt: TGTGCCAGCGTTGACGGAGCAGATACGCAGTATTTT
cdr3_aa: CASVDGADTQYF

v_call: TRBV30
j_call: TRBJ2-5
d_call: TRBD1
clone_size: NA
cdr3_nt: TGTGCCTGGGACCGGGACAGAGCTAAGGGGACCCAGTACTTC
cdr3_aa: CAWDRDRAKGTQYF

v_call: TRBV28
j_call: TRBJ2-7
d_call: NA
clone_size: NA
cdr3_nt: TGTGCCAGCAGTCCCACAGGCCTCTACGAGCAGTACTTC
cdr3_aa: CASSPTGLYEQYF

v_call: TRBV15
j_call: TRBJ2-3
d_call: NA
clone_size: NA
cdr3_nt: TGTGCCACCAGCAGAGTCGCCCTTTATACGCAGTATTTT
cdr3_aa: CATSRVALYTQYF

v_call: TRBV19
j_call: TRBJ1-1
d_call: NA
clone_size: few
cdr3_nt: TGTGCCAGTAGTATCGGAGGGGTGAGCACTGAAGCTTTCTTT
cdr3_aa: CASSIGGVSTEAFF

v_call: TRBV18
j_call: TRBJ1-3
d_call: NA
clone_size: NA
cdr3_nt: TGTGCCAGCTCACCGTCGGGGCGCGACACCATATATTTT
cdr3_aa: CASSPSGRDTIYF

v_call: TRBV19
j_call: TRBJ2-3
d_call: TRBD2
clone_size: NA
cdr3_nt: TGTGCCAGTAGTAGGCTAGCGGGAGGGGTCACAGATACGCAGTATTTT
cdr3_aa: CASSRLAGGVTDTQYF

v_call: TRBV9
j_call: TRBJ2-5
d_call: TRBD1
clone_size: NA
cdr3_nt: TGTGCCAGCAGCGCCCCGACAGGGGATGGGGAGACCCAGTACTTC
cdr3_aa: CASSAPTGDGETQYF

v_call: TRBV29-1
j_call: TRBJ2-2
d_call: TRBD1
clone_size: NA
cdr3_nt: TGCAGCGTTAGGGACAGCAACACCGGGGAGCTGTTTTTT
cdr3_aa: CSVRDSNTGELFF

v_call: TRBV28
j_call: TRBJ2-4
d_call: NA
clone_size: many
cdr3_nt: TGTGCCAGCAGTTTAACGTTTTTAGGAGCAGGGGACGCCAAAAACATTCAGTACTTC
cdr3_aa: CASSLTFLGAGDAKNIQYF

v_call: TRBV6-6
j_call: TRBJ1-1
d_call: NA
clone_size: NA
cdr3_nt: TGTGCCAGCAGTACAAGCAGGGGTGCTGAAGCTTTCTTT
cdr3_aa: CASSTSRGAEAFF